The 20 T cell receptor beta chains presented below share a single source sample, sequenced in a study of cytomegalovirus exposure and HLA in healthy donors. Use of 60 Vbeta and 13 Jbeta primers characterized the PCR. Clones were read by immunoSEQ multiplex PCR, and TCRdb kept only the in-frame ones, dropping some. Counted here are approximately 85,000 clones, around 62% occurring once; the ten biggest clones make up roughly 6%. The sequencing sample was made of PBMCs. The receptors were gathered from a woman in her 30s in good health and CMV-seropositive.

The V and J genes are TRBV22-1 and TRBJ1-1. TRBV22-1 is a pseudogene segment. There are 18 residues in the CDR3. The DNA for the CDR3 is TGTCCTGGGACCTCGCACGTTGGTACAGACTATCAGAACACTGAAGCTTTCTTT. As protein: CPGTSHVGTDYQNTEAFF.

The sample holds a few counts of this clone. V usage is TRBV18 and J usage is TRBJ1-4; D remains ambiguous. V lost 6 bases and J lost 3, with 14 bases in between. The germline CDR1 and CDR2 sequences are KGHSH and LQKENI. This CDR3 has 15 amino acids. In nucleotides, the CDR3 is TGTGCCAGCTCGCCCCTAAGCCACCCTAATGAAAAACTGTTTTTT. Translating gives CASSPLSHPNEKLFF.

The chain joins TRBV11-2 to TRBJ2-1; perhaps TRBD1 as D (6 bases). V lost 5 bases and J 8 bases, leaving 10 bases between the germline ends. Germline CDR1 SGHAT, CDR2 FQNNGV. The CDR3 runs 12 residues. The CDR3 reads CASSPYRDEQFF. Written as DNA, the CDR3 is TGTGCCAGCAGCCCCTACAGGGATGAGCAGTTCTTC.

This clone was observed at least ten times. The gene calls are TRBV6-1 and TRBJ1-2, with D possibly TRBD1 on 6 matching bases. V shed 7 bases and J shed 5 bases, with 17 bases lying between them. This CDR3 has 14 residues. Germline V gene lookup returns CDR1 MNHNS and CDR2 SASEGT. For the CDR3, the DNA is TGTGCCAGCACCGTGACAGGCTCCCTATATGGCTACACCTTC. Translation: CASTVTGSLYGYTF.

This clone was seen only a few times. The chain employs TRBV6-1 and TRBJ2-1; 7 nucleotides line up with TRBD1. The germline gives CDR1 MNHNS, CDR2 SASEGT. The CDR3 consists of 17 residues. Unmatched junction bases numbered 14, after V lost 3 bases and J lost 6 bases. CDR3 sequence reads: CASSERTLGQPFNEQFF. The CDR3 DNA sequence: TGTGCCAGCAGTGAGCGTACCCTGGGACAGCCCTTCAATGAGCAGTTCTTC.

This chain's CDR3 is CASSPQPAGVGNTIYF. CDR3 bases: TGTGCCAGCTCACCCCAACCCGCCGGGGTTGGAAACACCATATATTTT. The chain has TRBV18 and TRBJ1-3; D remains ambiguous. The V and J ends lost 3 bases and 3 bases respectively, with 15 bases between them. This CDR3 spans 16 amino acids. Per germline, CDR1 KGHSH and CDR2 LQKENI. Complete variable domain (other parts from reference TRBV18 and TRBJ1-3): NAGVMQNPRHLVRRRGQEARLRCSPMKGHSHVYWYRQLPEEGLKFMVYLQKENIIDESGMPKERFSAEFPKEGPSILRIQQVVRGDSAAYFCASSPQPAGVGNTIYFGEGSWLTVV.

The rearrangement joins TRBV19 to TRBJ1-2; possible D gene TRBD1, 6 bases. Germline-derived CDR1 and CDR2 are LNHDA and SQIVND (reference sequence). This CDR3 is 13 amino acids long. Trimming took 5 bases from V and 5 from J, leaving 12 bases between them. The CDR3 DNA reads as TGTGCCAGTAGTCCCCCAGGGGCTTATGGCTACACCTTC. The encoded protein is CASSPPGAYGYTF.

The rearrangement links TRBV5-1 to TRBJ1-1; D is possibly TRBD1 (5 bases). The CDR3 is made up of 15 amino acids. The V gene lost 7 bases and the J gene lost 2 bases, with 18 bases spanning the gap. Germline assignment: CDR1 SGHRS and CDR2 YFSETQ. The CDR3 DNA reads as TGCGCCAGCGGACCTTCAGGGCATCCTAACACTGAAGCTTTCTTT. The encoded protein is CASGPSGHPNTEAFF.

This rearrangement joins TRBV28 to TRBJ1-5, with D uncertain. The CDR3 runs to 13 residues. Between the trimmed V and J ends, which lost 8 bases and 0 bases, there was a span of 8 bases. From germline, CDR1 is MDHEN and CDR2 SYDVKM. In nucleotides, the CDR3 is TGTGCCAGCCGAAGAGGTAGCAATCAGCCCCAGCATTTT. Translating it yields CASRRGSNQPQHF. Together with reference TRBV28 and TRBJ1-5, the CDR3 gives the full variable domain: DVKVTQSSRYLVKRTGEKVFLECVQDMDHENMFWYRQDPGLGLRLIYFSYDVKMKEKGDIPEGYSVSREKKERFSLILESASTNQTSMYLCASRRGSNQPQHFGDGTRLSIL.

This clone is a singleton in its sample. In DNA form, the CDR3 reads TGTGCCAGCAGTTACGACAGGAATAGCAATCAGCCCCAGCATTTT. Amino acids: CASSYDRNSNQPQHF. This chain links TRBV6-6 with TRBJ1-5; D is perhaps TRBD1 (6 bases). Deletions cut 2 bases from V and 0 bases from J, with 8 bases between. Germline CDR1 reads MNHNY; CDR2 reads SVGAGI (reference sequence). The CDR3 contains 15 residues.

This clone has just one count. The chain couples TRBV28 to TRBJ1-4; a possible D gene is TRBD1 (6 bases). Germline V gives CDR1 MDHEN, CDR2 SYDVKM. This CDR3 has 12 amino acids. Deletions cut 11 bases from V and 8 bases from J, with 15 bases between. The CDR3: CALGGLGEKLFF. CDR3 DNA: TGTGCCTTAGGGGGATTGGGAGAAAAACTGTTTTTT.

This chain connects TRBV7-8 to TRBJ2-3; D gene ambiguous. CDR1 SGHVS and CDR2 FQNEAQ come from the germline V gene. The CDR3 totals 17 residues. Trimming took 2 bases from V and 0 from J, leaving 15 bases between them. CDR3 region: CASSLRIARTSTDTQYF. The CDR3 DNA reads TGTGCCAGCAGCTTAAGAATCGCACGCACTAGCACAGATACGCAGTATTTT.

The chain employs TRBV5-1 and TRBJ2-3, with TRBD2 as a possible D gene (6 bases). The germline V gene has CDR1 SGHRS and CDR2 YFSETQ. V was pared by 4 bases and J by 3 bases, with 12 bases between. The CDR3 consists of 14 residues. Written as DNA, the CDR3 is TGCGCCAGCAGCCGGGGAGGAGAGACAGATACGCAGTATTTT. Protein: CASSRGGETDTQYF.

The CDR3 bases are TGTGCCAGCAGCTTGAAGACAGGGGGCTCTAAAGCTTTCTTT. This sequence encodes CASSLKTGGSKAFF. V and J are TRBV7-9 and TRBJ1-1; 10 nucleotides align to TRBD1. Germline V gene lookup returns CDR1 SEHNR and CDR2 FQNEAQ (reference sequence). This CDR3 contains 14 residues. Trimming at V came to 3 bases and at J to 9 bases, leaving 7 bases not matched to a gene. Full variable domain (rest looked up from reference TRBV7-9 and TRBJ1-1): DTGVSQNPRHKITKRGQNVTFRCDPISEHNRLYWYRQTLGQGPEFLTYFQNEAQLEKSRLLSDRFSAERPKGSFSTLEIQRTEQGDSAMYLCASSLKTGGSKAFFGQGTRLTVV.

The chain links TRBV29-1 to TRBJ2-7; 7 nucleotides agree with TRBD1. CDR1 is SQVTM, CDR2 ANQGSEA, per germline. V was pared by 4 bases and J by 5 bases, with 14 bases of the junction left unmatched. The CDR3 totals 15 residues. The DNA of the CDR3 is TGCAGCGTTGGCCGGGACAGCTCGCTCGGAAACGAGCAGTACTTC. Residues: CSVGRDSSLGNEQYF.

The chain uses TRBV7-2 and TRBJ1-3; D possibly corresponds to TRBD1 (5 bases). This CDR3 region has 16 residues. V dropped 5 bases and J dropped 8 bases, with 22 bases sitting between them. Germline V gene lookup returns CDR1 SGHTA and CDR2 FQGNSA. CDR3 region: CASSPPRQPAGDTIYF. The DNA for the CDR3 is TGTGCCAGCAGCCCGCCGCGTCAGCCGGCGGGGGACACCATATATTTT.

V usage is TRBV6-1 and J usage is TRBJ2-1; TRBD2 aligns across 12 bases. The CDR3 runs 15 residues. In germline, CDR1 is MNHNS, CDR2 SASEGT. V was pared by 6 bases and J by 4 bases, with 4 bases of the junction left unmatched. The CDR3 DNA follows: TGTGCCAGCAGAGGACTAGCGGGGATATACAATGAGCAGTTCTTC. It translates to CASRGLAGIYNEQFF.

The count of this clone is one. Written as DNA, the CDR3 is TGTGCCAGCAGTATAGAGCGGGGGGATTACAATGAGCAGTTCTTC. Translated, it gives CASSIERGDYNEQFF. The chain carries TRBV2 and TRBJ2-1; 9 bases agree with TRBD2. The germline V gene encodes CDR1 SNHLY and CDR2 FYNNEI. CDR3 size: 15 residues. V shed 5 bases and J 4 bases; nucleotides not matched to a gene: 6. The variable domain in full, with the rest retrieved from reference TRBV2 and TRBJ2-1, is EPEVTQTPSHQVTQMGQEVILRCVPISNHLYFYWYRQILGQKVEFLVSFYNNEISEKSEIFDDQFSVERPDGSNFTLKIRSTKLEDSAMYFCASSIERGDYNEQFFGPGTRLTVL.

The rearrangement joins TRBV9 to TRBJ1-5; 8 nucleotides agree with TRBD1. From germline, CDR1 is SGDLS and CDR2 YYNGEE. The V segment lost 4 bases and the J segment 5 bases; nucleotides outside the gene matches: 8. The CDR3 extends over 15 amino acids. CDR3 amino acids: CASSIGQGGYQPQHF. Written as DNA, the CDR3 is TGTGCCAGCAGCATCGGACAGGGTGGATATCAGCCCCAGCATTTT.

This clone occurred a few times. The rearrangement uses TRBV19 and TRBJ1-1; 12 nucleotides agree with TRBD1. CDR3 length: 12 residues. In germline, CDR1 is LNHDA, CDR2 SQIVND (reference sequence). With 9 bases clipped from V and 11 bases from J, the junction kept 7 bases outside the gene matches. The CDR3 coding sequence is TGTGCCAGCAAAGGGACAGGGGGCCGGGCTTTCTTT. This gives the protein CASKGTGGRAFF.